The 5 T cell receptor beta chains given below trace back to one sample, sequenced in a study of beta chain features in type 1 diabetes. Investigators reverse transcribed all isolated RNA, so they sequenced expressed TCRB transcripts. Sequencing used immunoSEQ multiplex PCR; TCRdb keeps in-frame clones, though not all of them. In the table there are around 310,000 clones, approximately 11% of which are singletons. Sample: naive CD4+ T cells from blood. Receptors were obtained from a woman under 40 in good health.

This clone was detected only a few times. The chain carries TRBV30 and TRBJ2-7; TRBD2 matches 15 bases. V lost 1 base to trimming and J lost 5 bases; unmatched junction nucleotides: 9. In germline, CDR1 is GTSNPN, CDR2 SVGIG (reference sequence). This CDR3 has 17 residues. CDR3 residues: CAWSGAGTSGRINEQYF. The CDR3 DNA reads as TGTGCCTGGAGTGGCGCCGGGACTAGCGGGAGGATCAACGAGCAGTACTTC.

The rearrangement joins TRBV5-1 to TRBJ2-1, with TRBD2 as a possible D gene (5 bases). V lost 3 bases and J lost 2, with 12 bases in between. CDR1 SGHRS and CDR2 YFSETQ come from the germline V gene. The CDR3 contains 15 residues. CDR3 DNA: TGCGCCAGCAGCTCGGCCACTAGTCCCTACAATGAGCAGTTCTTC. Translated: CASSSATSPYNEQFF.

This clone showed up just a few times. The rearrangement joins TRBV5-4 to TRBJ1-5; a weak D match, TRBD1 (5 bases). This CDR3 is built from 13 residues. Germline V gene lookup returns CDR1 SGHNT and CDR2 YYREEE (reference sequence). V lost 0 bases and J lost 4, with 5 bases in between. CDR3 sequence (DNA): TGTGCCAGCAGCTTGGCAGGGAATCAGCCCCAGCATTTT. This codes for CASSLAGNQPQHF.

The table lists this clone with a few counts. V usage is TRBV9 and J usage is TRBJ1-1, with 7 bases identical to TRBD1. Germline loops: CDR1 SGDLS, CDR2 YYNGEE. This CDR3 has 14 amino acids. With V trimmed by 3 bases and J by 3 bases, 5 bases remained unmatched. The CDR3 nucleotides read TGTGCCAGCAGCGCGTCGACAGGGTACACTGAAGCTTTCTTT. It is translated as CASSASTGYTEAFF. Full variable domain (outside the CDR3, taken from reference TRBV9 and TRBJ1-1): DSGVTQTPKHLITATGQRVTLRCSPRSGDLSVYWYQQSLDQGLQFLIQYYNGEERAKGNILERFSAQQFPDLHSELNLSSLELGDSALYFCASSASTGYTEAFFGQGTRLTVV.

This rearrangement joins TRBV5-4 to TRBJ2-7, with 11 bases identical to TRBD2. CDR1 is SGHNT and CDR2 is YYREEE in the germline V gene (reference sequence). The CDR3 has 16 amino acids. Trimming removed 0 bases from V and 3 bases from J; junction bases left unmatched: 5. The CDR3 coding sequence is TGTGCCAGCAGCTTGGATAGCGGGAGGGCCGTCTACGAGCAGTACTTC. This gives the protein CASSLDSGRAVYEQYF.